This T cell receptor (beta chain) originates from a study of blood T cell repertoires in COVID-19. For the study at large: Material from acute and convalescent COVID-19 was sourced from the United States, Italy and Spain. Nucleic acid was either cDNA or gDNA, and it came from T cells, B-cell-depleted T cells, or PBMCs.

This CDR3 region has 12 residues. V was pared by 1 base and J by 13 bases, with 13 bases between. Looked up from germline, CDR1 is SNHLY and CDR2 is FYNNEI. Living in 24 US areas, the participants were between about 18 and 90 years of age. Clones were sequenced by immunoSEQ multiplex PCR, and TCRdb holds only the in-frame ones, with some missing. The data hold roughly 360,000 clones, with more than 75% observed a single time. This clone was counted once. The TCR comes from a woman aged 25 to 39 with acute COVID-19. The sequenced material came from PBMCs or T cells enriched from blood (not recorded which). The chain links TRBV2 to TRBJ1-2, with D maybe TRBD1 (6 bases). The CDR3: CASSEDRERPTF. Here the CDR3 DNA reads TGTGCCAGCAGTGAAGACAGGGAAAGGCCCACCTTC.